These 15 T cell receptor beta chains were sequenced from one sample in a study of patients and donors after allogeneic stem cell transplantation. TCRdb reprocessed the RT-PCR reads with MiXCR, giving one entry per CDR3 protein. The data contain approximately 20,000 distinct CDR3 sequences, approximately 5% of them seen just once; the ten biggest clones take up around 42%. Sequencing input: blood, either unsorted or a sorted T cell fraction (not recorded which). These receptor sequences come from a human donor who was either an allogeneic HSCT recipient or a stem cell or donor lymphocyte infusion donor (not recorded which). It is not recorded whose cells these are; they may come from a transplant donor.

This clonotype was observed a few times. The chain carries TRBV7-9 and TRBJ1-4; D is unclear. The V end lost 5 bases, the J end lost 8 bases, and 6 bases lay between the germline ends. Germline CDR1 and CDR2: SEHNR and FQNEAQ (reference sequence). The CDR3 length is 11 residues. The CDR3 reads CASSRWEKLFF. In nucleotides, the CDR3 is TGTGCCAGCAGCCGCTGGGAAAAACTGTTTTTT.

The chain uses TRBV14 and TRBJ2-2; D may correspond to TRBD1 or TRBD2 (6 bases each). The ends were cut back, 6 bases at V and 14 bases at J, with 22 bases in the middle. The germline CDR1 and CDR2 sequences are SGHDN and FVKESK. The CDR3 spans 14 residues. In DNA form, the CDR3 reads TGTGCCAGCAGTGGACAGAGGCGAACCGGGGGTCTGTTTTTT. This sequence encodes CASSGQRRTGGLFF.

The rearrangement joins TRBV15 to TRBJ2-7, with a weak D call TRBD1 (5 bases). Germline CDR1 reads LNHNV; CDR2 reads YYDKDF (reference sequence). The V end lost 1 base, the J end lost 4 bases, and 11 bases lay between the germline ends. CDR3 length equals 14 residues. The CDR3 loop reads CATSRGGTGYEQYF. The CDR3 DNA sequence: TGTGCCACCAGCAGAGGGGGCACAGGATACGAGCAGTACTTC.

This clonotype showed up many times. The V and J genes are TRBV5-1 and TRBJ2-2; the D gene could be TRBD1 or TRBD2 (6 bases each). The ends were cut back, 6 bases at V and 1 base at J, with 10 bases in the middle. This CDR3 region has 14 residues. From germline, CDR1 is SGHRS and CDR2 YFSETQ. The CDR3 nucleotides read TGCGCCAGCAACGAGGGGGGGAACACCGGGGAGCTGTTTTTT. Residues: CASNEGGNTGELFF.

This clonotype was recorded at least ten times. The V gene is TRBV27, the J gene TRBJ2-7, with 8 bases identical to TRBD2. The CDR3 has 14 amino acids. V was clipped by 8 bases and J by 10 bases; unmatched bases: 16. Germline CDR1 reads MNHEY; CDR2 reads SMNVEV (reference sequence). The chain's CDR3 is CASGISGTNINQYF. The CDR3 DNA sequence: TGTGCCAGCGGAATTAGCGGGACGAATATTAACCAGTACTTC.

The sample holds many counts of this clonotype. The chain uses TRBV9 and TRBJ2-7; 10 bases are a match to TRBD1. The CDR3 runs 14 residues. With V trimmed by 4 bases and J by 2 bases, 3 bases remained unmatched. Germline lookup yields CDR1 SGDLS and CDR2 YYNGEE. DNA of the CDR3: TGTGCCAGCAGCACGACAGGGGGCGCCTACGAGCAGTACTTC. Its translation: CASSTTGGAYEQYF.

This clonotype was picked up many times. Its ends do not fully match the called genes, so a read error is possible. The chain combines TRBV15 with TRBJ2-1; 7 bases align to TRBD2. CDR3 length: 12 residues. CDR1 is LNHNV, CDR2 YYDKDF, per germline (reference sequence). The CDR3: CATSRDREGRVF. The CDR3 coding sequence is TGTGCCACCAGCAGAGATAGGGAGGGCCGAGTTTTC. The complete variable domain, with remaining parts taken from reference TRBV15 and TRBJ2-1, reads DAMVIQNPRYQVTQFGKPVTLSCSQTLNHNVMYWYQQKSSQAPKLLFHYYDKDFNNEADTPDNFQSRRPNTSFCFLDIRSPGLGDTAMYLCATSRDREGRVFGPGTRLTVL.

In its sample, this clonotype was seen a few times. The J gene is TRBJ1-3, the V gene TRBV4-1, with 7 bases matching TRBD1. From germline, CDR1 is MGHRA and CDR2 YSYEKL. CDR3 length: 17 amino acids. Trimming at V came to 1 base and at J to 0 bases, leaving 6 bases not matched to a gene. The CDR3 loop reads CASSQGGQVFSGNTIYF. The CDR3 nucleotides are TGCGCCAGCAGCCAAGGAGGACAGGTGTTCTCTGGAAACACCATATATTTT.

In its sample, this clonotype ranks as medium-sized. This rearrangement joins TRBV7-9 to TRBJ1-1, with a weak D call TRBD1 (6 bases). This CDR3 spans 14 amino acids. CDR1 and CDR2 (germline): SEHNR, FQNEAQ (reference sequence). The germline V and J ends were trimmed by 3 bases and 5 bases, with 13 bases remaining between them. CDR3: CASSLDSGMTEAFF. DNA of the CDR3: TGTGCCAGCAGCTTGGACAGCGGGATGACTGAAGCTTTCTTT.

This clonotype has a count of ten or more. The V and J genes are TRBV11-3 and TRBJ2-1; 11 bases are shared with TRBD2. The ends lost 6 bases at V and 4 bases at J; junction bases unmatched: 5. Germline CDR1 reads SGHNT; CDR2 reads YENEEA. The CDR3 runs 15 residues. CDR3 nucleotides: TGTGCCAGCAGTTCCAGACTAGCGGGGTACAATGAGCAGTTCTTC. It encodes CASSSRLAGYNEQFF.

This clonotype was recorded many times. CDR3 sequence (DNA): TGCAAAGCGCGGGGGGGCCGTACAGATACGCAGTATTTT. This translates into CKARGGRTDTQYF. The rearrangement joins TRBV29-1 to TRBJ2-3; 9 bases line up with TRBD2. Germline CDR1 reads SQVTM; CDR2 reads ANQGSEA. There are 13 residues in the CDR3.

This clonotype was picked up many times. The chain has TRBV10-3 and TRBJ1-3; the D gene is possibly TRBD1 (6 bases). CDR3 length: 17 residues. From germline, CDR1 is ENHRY and CDR2 SYGVKD. V lost 7 bases, J lost 1 base, and 20 bases lay in between. CDR3 DNA: TGTGCCATCACCGCCGCCATAGGGGGGGTTTCTGGAAACACCATATATTTT. Protein sequence: CAITAAIGGVSGNTIYF.

This clonotype occurred many times. This chain uses TRBV7-9 with TRBJ2-3; 16 bases align to TRBD2. Trimming cost V 6 bases and J 1 base; bases outside gene matches: 4. Germline V CDR1 and CDR2: SEHNR, FQNEAQ (reference sequence). The CDR3 length is 17 residues. The CDR3 protein is CASSGTSGGAGTDTQYF. The CDR3 nucleotides are TGTGCCAGCAGTGGGACTAGCGGGGGGGCCGGCACAGATACGCAGTATTTT.

This clonotype was seen many times. The chain employs TRBV2 and TRBJ2-1, with D possibly matching TRBD1 (6 bases). Germline CDR1 SNHLY, CDR2 FYNNEI. Trimming shortened V by 4 bases and J by 4 bases, and 8 bases separated the two germline ends. The CDR3 has 13 residues. CDR3 region: CASSAGEYNEQFF. In DNA, the CDR3 is TGTGCCAGCAGTGCAGGGGAGTACAATGAGCAGTTCTTC.

This clonotype has ten or more counts. This chain joins TRBV20-1 and TRBJ1-1; 8 bases align to TRBD1. CDR3 length: 12 residues. V trimming: 5 bases; J trimming: 6 bases; junction bases outside the gene matches: 5. Germline V gene lookup returns CDR1 DFQATT and CDR2 SNEGSKA (reference sequence). CDR3 nucleotide sequence: TGCAGTGCTTCTCAGGGGGCCGCTGAAGCTTTCTTT. This translates into CSASQGAAEAFF.